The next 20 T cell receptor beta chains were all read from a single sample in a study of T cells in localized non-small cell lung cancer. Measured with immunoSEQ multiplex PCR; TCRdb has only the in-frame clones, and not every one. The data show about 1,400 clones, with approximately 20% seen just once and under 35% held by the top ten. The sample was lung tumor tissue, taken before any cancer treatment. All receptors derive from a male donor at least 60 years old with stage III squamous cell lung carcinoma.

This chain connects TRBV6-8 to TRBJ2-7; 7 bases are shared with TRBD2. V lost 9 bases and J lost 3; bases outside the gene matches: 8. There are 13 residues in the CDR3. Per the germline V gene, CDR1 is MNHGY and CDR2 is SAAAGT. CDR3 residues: CASSGLFGYEQYF. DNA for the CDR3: TGTGCCAGTTCGGGACTATTCGGCTACGAGCAGTACTTC.

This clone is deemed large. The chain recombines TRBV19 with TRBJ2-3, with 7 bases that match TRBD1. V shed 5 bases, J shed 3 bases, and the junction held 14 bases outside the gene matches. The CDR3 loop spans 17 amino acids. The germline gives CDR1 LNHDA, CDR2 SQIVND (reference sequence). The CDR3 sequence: CASSPLQGMGGTDTQYF. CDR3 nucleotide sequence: TGTGCCAGTAGTCCACTACAGGGGATGGGTGGTACAGATACGCAGTATTTT.

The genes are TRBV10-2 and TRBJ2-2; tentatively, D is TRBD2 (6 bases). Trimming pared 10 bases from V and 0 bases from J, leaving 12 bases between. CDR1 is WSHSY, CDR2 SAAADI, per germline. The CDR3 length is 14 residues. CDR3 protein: CAIRGSANTGELFF. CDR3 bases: TGCGCCATCCGGGGGTCTGCGAACACCGGGGAGCTGTTTTTT.

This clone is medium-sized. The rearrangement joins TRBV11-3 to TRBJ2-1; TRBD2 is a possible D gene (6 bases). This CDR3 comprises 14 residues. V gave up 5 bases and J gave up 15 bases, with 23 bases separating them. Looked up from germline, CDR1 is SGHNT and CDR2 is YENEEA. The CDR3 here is CASSPVGSGEQWFF. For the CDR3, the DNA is TGTGCCAGCAGCCCAGTTGGTAGCGGCGAGCAGTGGTTCTTC.

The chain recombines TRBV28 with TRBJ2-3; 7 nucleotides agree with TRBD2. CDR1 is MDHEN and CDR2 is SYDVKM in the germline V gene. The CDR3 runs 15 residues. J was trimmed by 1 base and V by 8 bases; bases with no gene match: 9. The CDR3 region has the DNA TGTGCCAGCGCTCCGACTAGCTGGGGCACAGATACGCAGTATTTT. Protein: CASAPTSWGTDTQYF.

CDR3 in amino acids: CASSYPMFELGQGHQPQHF. CDR3 nucleotides: TGTGCCAGCAGTTACCCAATGTTCGAGTTAGGCCAGGGCCATCAGCCCCAGCATTTT. The J gene is TRBJ1-5, the V gene TRBV6-8, with D perhaps matching TRBD1 (5 bases). Germline V gene sequence: CDR1 MNHGY, CDR2 SAAAGT. Deletions cut 2 bases from V and 5 bases from J, with 25 bases between. This CDR3 region has 19 residues.

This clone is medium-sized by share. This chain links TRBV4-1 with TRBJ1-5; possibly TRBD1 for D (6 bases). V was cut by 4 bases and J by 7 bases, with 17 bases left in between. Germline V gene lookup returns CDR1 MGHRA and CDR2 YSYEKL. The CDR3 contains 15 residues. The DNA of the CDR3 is TGCGCCAGCAGCCCCCTGCAGGGGCGAGGGCAGCCCCAGCATTTT. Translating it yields CASSPLQGRGQPQHF.

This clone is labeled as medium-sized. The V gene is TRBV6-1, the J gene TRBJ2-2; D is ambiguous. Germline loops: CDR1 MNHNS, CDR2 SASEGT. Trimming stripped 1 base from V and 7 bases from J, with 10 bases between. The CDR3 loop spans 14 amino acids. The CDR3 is CASSEVRFGGELFF. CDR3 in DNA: TGTGCCAGCAGTGAAGTTAGGTTCGGCGGGGAGCTGTTTTTT.

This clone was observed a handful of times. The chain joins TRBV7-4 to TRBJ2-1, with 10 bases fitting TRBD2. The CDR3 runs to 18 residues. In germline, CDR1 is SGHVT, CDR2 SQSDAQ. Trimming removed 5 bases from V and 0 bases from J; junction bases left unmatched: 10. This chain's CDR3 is CASSASLAGALSYNEQFF. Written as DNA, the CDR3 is TGTGCCAGCAGCGCGTCGCTAGCGGGGGCCCTCTCCTACAATGAGCAGTTCTTC.

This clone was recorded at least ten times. CDR3 nucleotides: TGTGCCAGCAGCCCCCGCATCCGACTAGCGGGGGTCATCCAAGAGACCCAGTACTTC. As protein: CASSPRIRLAGVIQETQYF. V gene TRBV11-3 combines with J gene TRBJ2-5; TRBD2 aligns across 12 bases. J was trimmed by 1 base and V by 5 bases; bases with no gene match: 14. There are 19 residues in the CDR3. From germline, CDR1 is SGHNT and CDR2 YENEEA. The variable domain in full, completed from reference TRBV11-3 and TRBJ2-5, reads EAGVVQSPRYKIIEKKQPVAFWCNPISGHNTLYWYLQNLGQGPELLIRYENEEAVDDSQLPKDRFSAERLKGVDSTLKIQPAELGDSAVYLCASSPRIRLAGVIQETQYFGPGTRLLVL.

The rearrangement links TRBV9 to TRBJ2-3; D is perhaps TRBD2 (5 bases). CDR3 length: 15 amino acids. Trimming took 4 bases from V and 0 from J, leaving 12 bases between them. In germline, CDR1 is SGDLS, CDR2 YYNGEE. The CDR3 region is CASSRWAGSTDTQYF. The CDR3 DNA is TGTGCCAGCAGCCGCTGGGCGGGCAGCACAGATACGCAGTATTTT.

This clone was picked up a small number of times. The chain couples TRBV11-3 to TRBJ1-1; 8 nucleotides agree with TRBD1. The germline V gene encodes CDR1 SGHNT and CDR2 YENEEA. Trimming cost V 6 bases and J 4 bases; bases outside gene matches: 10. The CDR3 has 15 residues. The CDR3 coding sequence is TGTGCCAGCAGACGGACCTCGACAGGGGCCACTGAAGCTTTCTTT. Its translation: CASRRTSTGATEAFF.

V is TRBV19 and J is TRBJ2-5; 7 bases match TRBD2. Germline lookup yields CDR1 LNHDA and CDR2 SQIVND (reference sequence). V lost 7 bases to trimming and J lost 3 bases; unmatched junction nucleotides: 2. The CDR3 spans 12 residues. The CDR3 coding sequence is TGTGCCAGTAAGGCGGGGGAAGAGACCCAGTACTTC. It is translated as CASKAGEETQYF.

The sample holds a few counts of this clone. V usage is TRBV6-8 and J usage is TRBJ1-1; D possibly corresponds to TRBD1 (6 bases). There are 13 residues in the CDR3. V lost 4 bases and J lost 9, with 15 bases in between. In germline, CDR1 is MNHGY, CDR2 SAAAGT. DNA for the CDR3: TGTGCCAGCAGTTCGACAGGTCCTGGGAAAGCTTTCTTT. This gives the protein CASSSTGPGKAFF.

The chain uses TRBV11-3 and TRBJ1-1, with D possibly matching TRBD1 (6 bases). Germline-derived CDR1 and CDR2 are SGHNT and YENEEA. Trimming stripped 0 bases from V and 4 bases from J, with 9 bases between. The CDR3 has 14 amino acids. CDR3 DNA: TGTGCCAGCAGCTTAGAGAGGGGGGTCACTGAAGCTTTCTTT. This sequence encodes CASSLERGVTEAFF. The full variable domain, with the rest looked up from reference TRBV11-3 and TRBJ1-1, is EAGVVQSPRYKIIEKKQPVAFWCNPISGHNTLYWYLQNLGQGPELLIRYENEEAVDDSQLPKDRFSAERLKGVDSTLKIQPAELGDSAVYLCASSLERGVTEAFFGQGTRLTVV.

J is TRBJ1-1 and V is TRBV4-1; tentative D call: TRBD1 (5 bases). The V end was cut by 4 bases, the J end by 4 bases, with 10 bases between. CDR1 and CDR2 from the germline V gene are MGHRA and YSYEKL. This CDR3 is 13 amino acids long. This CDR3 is CASSLTEFTEAFF. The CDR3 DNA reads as TGCGCCAGCAGCCTGACAGAGTTCACTGAAGCTTTCTTT.

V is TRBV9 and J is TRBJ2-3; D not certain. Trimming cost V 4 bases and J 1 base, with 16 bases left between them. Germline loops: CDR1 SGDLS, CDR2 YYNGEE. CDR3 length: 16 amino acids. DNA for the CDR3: TGTGCCAGCAGCTCCCGTCACCTGAGCCGCACAGATACGCAGTATTTT. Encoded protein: CASSSRHLSRTDTQYF.

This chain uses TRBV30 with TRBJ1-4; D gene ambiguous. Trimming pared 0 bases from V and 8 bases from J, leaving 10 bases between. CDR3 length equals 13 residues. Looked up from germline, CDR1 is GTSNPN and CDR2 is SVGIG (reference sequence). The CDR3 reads CAWSVIGREKLFF. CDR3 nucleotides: TGTGCCTGGAGTGTAATAGGGCGGGAAAAACTGTTTTTT.

For the CDR3, the DNA is TGTGCCAGCAGCCTGACTAGCGTCACAGATACGCAGTATTTT. This encodes CASSLTSVTDTQYF. The chain employs TRBV7-1 and TRBJ2-3, with 8 bases identical to TRBD2. TRBV7-1 is sorted into the ORF group, with uncertain function. The CDR3 has 14 residues. Trimming took 5 bases from V and 2 from J; bases not matched to a gene: 3.

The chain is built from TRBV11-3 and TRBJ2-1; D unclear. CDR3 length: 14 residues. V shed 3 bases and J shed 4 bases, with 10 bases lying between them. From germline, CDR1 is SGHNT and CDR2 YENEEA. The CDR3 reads CASSLGYRYNEQFF. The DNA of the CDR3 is TGTGCCAGCAGCTTGGGCTACAGATACAATGAGCAGTTCTTC.